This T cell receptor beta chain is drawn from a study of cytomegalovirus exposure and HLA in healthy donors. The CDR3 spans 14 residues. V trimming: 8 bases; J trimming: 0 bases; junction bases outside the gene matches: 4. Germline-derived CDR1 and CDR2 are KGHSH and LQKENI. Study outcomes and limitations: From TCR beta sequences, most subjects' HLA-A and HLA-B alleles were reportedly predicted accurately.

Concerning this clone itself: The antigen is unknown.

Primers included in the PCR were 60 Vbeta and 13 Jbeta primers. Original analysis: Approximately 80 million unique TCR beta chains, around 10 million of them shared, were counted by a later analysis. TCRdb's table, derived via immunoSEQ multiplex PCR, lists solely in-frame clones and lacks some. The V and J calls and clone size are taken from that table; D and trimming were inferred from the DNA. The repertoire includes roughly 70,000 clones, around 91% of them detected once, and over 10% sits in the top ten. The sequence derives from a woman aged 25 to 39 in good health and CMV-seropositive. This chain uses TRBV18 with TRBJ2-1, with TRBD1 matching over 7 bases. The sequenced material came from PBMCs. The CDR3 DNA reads TGTGCCAGCACCCGGGACAGCTCCTACAATGAGCAGTTCTTC. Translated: CASTRDSSYNEQFF. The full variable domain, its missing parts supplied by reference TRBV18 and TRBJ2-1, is NAGVMQNPRHLVRRRGQEARLRCSPMKGHSHVYWYRQLPEEGLKFMVYLQKENIIDESGMPKERFSAEFPKEGPSILRIQQVVRGDSAAYFCASTRDSSYNEQFFGPGTRLTVL.